The T cell receptor beta chain described here comes from a study of a mutant IDH1 vaccine in newly diagnosed glioma (dated by TCRdb to the early 2020s). Background on the whole study: Of the roughly 33 treated patients, around 62% were male and around 38% were female, and a mean age of around 40 years was recorded. Prior to enrollment, patients had been given standard therapy consisting of radiotherapy alone, temozolomide alone, or radiochemotherapy with temozolomide, with the combination given to most patients. Peripheral blood was collected at six visits: V03 (baseline), V05, V07, V10, V12 and V13. For exploratory analyses, longitudinal TCRB deep sequencing was carried out in some 25 treated patients wherever samples were available.

The CDR3 covers 13 residues, taking in both the cysteine and the phenylalanine. The DNA shown is the 39-base CDR3, in frame from base 1. From the germline V gene (reference sequence), CDR1 is GTSNPN and CDR2 is SVGIG. Between the V and J ends, shortened by 5 bases and 8 bases respectively, the junction contains 13 bases. As regards this clone: No cognate antigen has been identified for it. Base-call qualities are not available, and no considerably larger clone is one nucleotide away.

The receptor library was made with the immunoSEQ multiplex PCR assay. Rearranged TCR beta chain sequences were amplified using the hsTCRB Kit according to the manufacturer's protocol. Sequencing of TCRB libraries was carried out on an Illumina MiSeq. As for the original processing: Demultiplexing, trimming and gene mapping were performed with the kit vendor's proprietary platform. The table was pulled from immuneACCESS by TCRdb, which kept in-frame rearrangements only. Such tables lose some clones; where checked, under half of the loss comes from unresolved V genes, and the rest has no known cause. Clone size and the V and J calls come from that table; the DNA yielded D and trimming. This sample is represented by about 38,000 clones; approximately 78% of them were singletons. The ten largest clones represent roughly 9% of the sample. Broad study findings and their caveats: No apparent relationship was observed between pseudoprogression and alterations in the top peripheral T cell clonotypes detected by TCRB sequencing. Vaccine-induced immune responses across multiple MHC alleles were detected in approximately 94% of patients. According to the authors, sample limitations meant that analyses of patient blood samples could not be reproduced. Availability determined which PBMC samples were chosen for TCRB deep sequencing.

The sample's time point label is to be understood as: baseline, week 1 (first vaccination visit). Interpreted using the paper, the treatment or condition label stands for: pre-vaccination baseline after standard-of-care therapy. All donors had newly diagnosed IDH1-mutant astrocytomas of WHO grade 3 or 4 that showed loss of nuclear ATRX. The samples were drawn from NOA16, a multicentre, single-arm, open-label phase I trial in Germany that tested a mutant IDH1 peptide vaccine in humans for the first time. Blood drawn at visit V03 was used as the baseline sample for immunogenicity testing. Genomic DNA for TCRB sequencing was extracted from EDTA blood using the DNeasy Blood and Tissue Kit.

Here the sequenced sample was PBMCs, taken from a glioma patient treated with radiotherapy, temozolomide or both. The sequence links TRBV30 to TRBJ2-6; the D gene is not confidently resolved. This sequence originates from a man aged 40-55 years with glioma. Some clones in this sample may be carry-over from other donors' samples. The CDR3: CAWGPGTTNVLTF. The nucleotides read TGTGCCTGGGGCCCCGGTACCACCAACGTCCTGACTTTC.